This is a list of T cell receptor beta chains from one sample in a study of neoadjuvant anti-PD-1 for oral cavity cancer. Here immunoSEQ multiplex PCR was the method, and the copy in TCRdb shows in-frame clones only, minus some. Among roughly 14,000 clones listed, 60% to 70% were seen once. The sample here was PBMCs, taken before nivolumab (anti-PD-1) treatment. The receptor set was obtained from a person aged 40 to 85 with oral cavity squamous cell carcinoma. The conserved cysteine and the conserved F or W are not part of the CDR3 here. Fields, in order: V gene, clone size, J gene, CDR3 protein. Size is omitted from some rows. Given values are once, few, many or a class for expanded clones.

V gene: TRBV20-1
clone size: once
J gene: TRBJ1-1
CDR3 protein: SAGTTAEAF

V gene: TRBV2
clone size: -
J gene: TRBJ1-2
CDR3 protein: ASRLGQGAGGYT

V gene: TRBV7-8
clone size: once
J gene: TRBJ2-7
CDR3 protein: ASSLTGQASHEQY

V gene: TRBV15
clone size: -
J gene: TRBJ2-5
CDR3 protein: ATSSGQGEEETQY

V gene: TRBV7-8
clone size: -
J gene: TRBJ2-1
CDR3 protein: ASIYRDGFYNEQF

V gene: TRBV5-1
clone size: -
J gene: TRBJ2-7
CDR3 protein: ASSPGPEREQY

V gene: TRBV2
clone size: -
J gene: TRBJ2-3
CDR3 protein: ASYAQGGTDTQY

V gene: TRBV7-9
clone size: once
J gene: TRBJ2-1
CDR3 protein: ASSFQTGTQYNEQF

V gene: TRBV6-5
clone size: -
J gene: TRBJ2-7
CDR3 protein: ASSSGWIEQY

V gene: TRBV10-2
clone size: few
J gene: TRBJ1-5
CDR3 protein: ASTEDIGPSQPQH

V gene: TRBV18
clone size: once
J gene: TRBJ2-7
CDR3 protein: ASSRRDSLSSYEQY

V gene: TRBV6-5
clone size: few
J gene: TRBJ1-6
CDR3 protein: ASTKTGGNSPLH

V gene: TRBV19
clone size: -
J gene: TRBJ1-2
CDR3 protein: ASTQPGQLIYGYT

V gene: TRBV6-4
clone size: -
J gene: TRBJ1-1
CDR3 protein: ASADGEHAEAF

V gene: TRBV6-5
clone size: -
J gene: TRBJ1-4
CDR3 protein: ASSYFGTGTEKLF

V gene: TRBV15
clone size: -
J gene: TRBJ1-1
CDR3 protein: ATSREQGANTEAF

V gene: TRBV27
clone size: few
J gene: TRBJ1-2
CDR3 protein: ASSLRENYGYT

V gene: TRBV5-1
clone size: -
J gene: TRBJ1-1
CDR3 protein: ASSLAGSMNTEAF

V gene: TRBV15
clone size: -
J gene: TRBJ1-2
CDR3 protein: ATSRDLGTGRDYGYT

V gene: TRBV28
clone size: -
J gene: TRBJ1-5
CDR3 protein: ASSLGQGEMRAQH

V gene: TRBV19
clone size: -
J gene: TRBJ2-3
CDR3 protein: ASTPGAANTQY

V gene: TRBV5-6
clone size: -
J gene: TRBJ2-1
CDR3 protein: ASSFASGGPSSYNEQF

V gene: TRBV28
clone size: -
J gene: TRBJ1-5
CDR3 protein: ASSLRGSNQPQH

V gene: TRBV7-3
clone size: -
J gene: TRBJ1-1
CDR3 protein: ASSSPTGGEAF

V gene: TRBV28
clone size: -
J gene: TRBJ2-6
CDR3 protein: ASSPGSSGANVLT

V gene: TRBV2
clone size: few
J gene: TRBJ2-5
CDR3 protein: ASIGRARETQY

V gene: TRBV2
clone size: -
J gene: TRBJ1-4
CDR3 protein: ASSEEGRGLREKLF

V gene: TRBV6-5
clone size: -
J gene: TRBJ2-2
CDR3 protein: ASSYSRVSTGELF

V gene: TRBV30
clone size: -
J gene: TRBJ1-1
CDR3 protein: AWSPNWVAF

V gene: TRBV27
clone size: few
J gene: TRBJ1-4
CDR3 protein: ASSPGPGQSNEKLF

V gene: TRBV6-4
clone size: few
J gene: TRBJ1-1
CDR3 protein: ASSPGTGGRSTEAF

V gene: TRBV27
clone size: few
J gene: TRBJ2-7
CDR3 protein: ASSLGGPSYEQY

V gene: TRBV5-1
clone size: -
J gene: TRBJ2-3
CDR3 protein: ASSLGAGGPSTDTQY

V gene: TRBV30
clone size: -
J gene: TRBJ1-5
CDR3 protein: AWSPRGGANQPQH